This TCR beta chain was captured by sequencing in a study of cytomegalovirus exposure and HLA in healthy donors (dated by TCRdb to 2017 to 2019). Some background on the complete study: A later analysis indicated that the 130 or so validation repertoires were generated on the platform also employed for the roughly 720 repertoires of the first cohort. The study aimed to test whether signatures of past pathogen exposure could be identified by cataloging public T cell receptors. A separate validation cohort of approximately 120 different subjects was used in addition to the roughly 720-subject first cohort. To predict cytomegalovirus infection status, the study brought together high-throughput TCR immunosequencing, statistical association of individual TCRs with disease status, and machine learning. What the work shows at the level of the full study, not this receptor alone: In vitro tests confirmed that a few of the cytomegalovirus-associated TCR beta chains recognize cytomegalovirus antigens. While some public TCRs were present in many individuals, most TCR sequences turned up only very rarely across donors. The authors suggested that the approach could potentially be generalized to other disease states and immunological phenotypes. In the study, around 150 TCR beta chains were listed as associated with cytomegalovirus. In a later analysis, TCRs clustered in the first cohort were found to also tend to co-occur in the roughly 120 validation repertoires, with about 93% of cluster scores above 0. In both the original and validation cohorts, the classifier was reported to diagnose cytomegalovirus status with high specificity and sensitivity. A later analysis had no HLA typing for the validation cohort, so co-occurrence there was scored across all 110 or so repertoires.

Concerning this clone: The clone's antigen remains unknown. Base qualities are not provided; no much larger clone lies one nucleotide away.

The CDR3 spans 16 residues, from the cysteine through the phenylalanine. The DNA shown is the 48-base CDR3, in frame from base 1. Taken from the germline V gene (reference sequence), the CDR1 and CDR2 loops are MNHEY and SMNVEV. At the junction V is shortened by 6 bases and J by 2 bases, with 17 bases in between. The protocol used for the library was the immunoSEQ multiplex PCR assay. In the paper's pipeline: A statistical classification framework was built for diagnosing cytomegalovirus status from the catalog of TCR beta chain sequences. Imported from immuneACCESS, the table was reduced by TCRdb to in-frame sequences with V and J called. These copies leave out some clones; in studies compared against another copy, an unresolved V gene accounts for under half, and the cause of the remainder is not known. V and J calls and clone size are as listed in that table; D and trimming were resolved from the DNA. For this sample the table gives 250,000 to 400,000 clones, of which 88% were detected only once. The ten most abundant clones make up roughly 0.96% of the sample.

The donors belonged to the validation cohort of roughly 120 subjects, which was separate from the roughly 680-subject first cohort. The receptor was isolated from a young man in good health and CMV-seronegative. Recombination linked TRBV27 to TRBJ1-5; a tentative D match to TRBD1 spans 6 bases. Sequencing used PBMCs. The CDR3 in this case is CASRAAGQLGNQPQHF. The bases are TGTGCCAGCAGGGCCGCCGGACAGTTGGGCAATCAGCCCCAGCATTTT.